The sequence of this TCR beta chain was determined in a study of cytomegalovirus exposure and HLA in healthy donors. Study as a whole: A later analysis reported the roughly 130 validation repertoires used the same platform as the roughly 700 first-cohort repertoires.

This table comes from immunoSEQ multiplex PCR, and its TCRdb copy is limited to in-frame clones, with some not included. The table lists over 150,000 clones, around nine tenths of them singletons. This clone was seen a single time. The validation cohort, a group of more than 95 subjects, included the donors and was separate from the approximately 700-subject first cohort. This CDR3 has 15 residues. Trimming shortened V by 5 bases and J by 5 bases, and 18 bases separated the two germline ends. Germline V gene lookup returns CDR1 SGHVS and CDR2 FQNEAQ. Sequencing was performed on PBMCs. The rearrangement joins TRBV7-8 to TRBJ1-2; a possible D gene is TRBD1 (6 bases). The TCR comes from a woman in her late teens or twenties in good health and CMV-seronegative. CDR3 residues: CASSRTTGRGYGYTF. In nucleotides, the CDR3 is TGTGCCAGCAGCCGTACCACAGGGAGAGGTTATGGCTACACCTTC.